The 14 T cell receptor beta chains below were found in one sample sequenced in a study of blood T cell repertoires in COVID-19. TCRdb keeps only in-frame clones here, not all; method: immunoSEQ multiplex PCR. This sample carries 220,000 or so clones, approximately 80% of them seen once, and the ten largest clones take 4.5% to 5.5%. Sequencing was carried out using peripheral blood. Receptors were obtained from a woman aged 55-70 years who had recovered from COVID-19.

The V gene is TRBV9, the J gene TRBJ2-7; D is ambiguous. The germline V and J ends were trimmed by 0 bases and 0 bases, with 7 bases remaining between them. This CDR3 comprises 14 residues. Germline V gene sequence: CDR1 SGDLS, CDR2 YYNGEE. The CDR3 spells CASSVVVDSYEQYF. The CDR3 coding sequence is TGTGCCAGCAGCGTAGTGGTAGACTCCTACGAGCAGTACTTC. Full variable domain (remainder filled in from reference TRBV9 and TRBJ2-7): DSGVTQTPKHLITATGQRVTLRCSPRSGDLSVYWYQQSLDQGLQFLIQYYNGEERAKGNILERFSAQQFPDLHSELNLSSLELGDSALYFCASSVVVDSYEQYFGPGTRLTVT.

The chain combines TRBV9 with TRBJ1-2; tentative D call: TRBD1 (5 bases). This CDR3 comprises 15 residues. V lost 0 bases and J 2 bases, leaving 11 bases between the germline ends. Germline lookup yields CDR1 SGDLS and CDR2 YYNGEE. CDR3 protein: CASSVEAGGNYGYTF. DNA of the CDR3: TGTGCCAGCAGCGTAGAAGCCGGGGGGAACTATGGCTACACCTTC.

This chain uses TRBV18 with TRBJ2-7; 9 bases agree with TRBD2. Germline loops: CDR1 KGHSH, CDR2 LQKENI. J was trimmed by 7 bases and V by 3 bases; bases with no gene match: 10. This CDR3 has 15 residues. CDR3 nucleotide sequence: TGTGCCAGCTCACCGCAGAGAGCTAGCGGGGAAGAGCAGTACTTC. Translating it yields CASSPQRASGEEQYF.

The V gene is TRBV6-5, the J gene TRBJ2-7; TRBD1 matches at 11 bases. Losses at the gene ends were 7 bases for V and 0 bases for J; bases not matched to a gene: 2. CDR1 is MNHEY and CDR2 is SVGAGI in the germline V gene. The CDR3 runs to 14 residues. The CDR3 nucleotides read TGTGCCAGCACCGGGACAGGGGGCTCCTACGAGCAGTACTTC. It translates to CASTGTGGSYEQYF.

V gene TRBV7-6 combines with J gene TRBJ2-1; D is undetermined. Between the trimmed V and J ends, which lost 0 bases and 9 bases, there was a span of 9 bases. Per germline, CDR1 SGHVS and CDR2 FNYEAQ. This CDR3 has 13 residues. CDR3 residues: CASSLAESAEQFF. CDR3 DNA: TGTGCCAGCAGCTTAGCGGAGTCAGCTGAGCAGTTCTTC. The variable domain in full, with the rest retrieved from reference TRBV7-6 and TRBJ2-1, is GAGVSQSPRYKVTKRGQDVALRCDPISGHVSLYWYRQALGQGPEFLTYFNYEAQQDKSGLPNDRFSAERPEGSISTLTIQRTEQRDSAMYRCASSLAESAEQFFGPGTRLTVL.

CDR3 DNA sequence: TGTGCCAGCAGCGTAGGGATAGCGGGGAAAACGTACAATGAGCAGTTCTTC. Translation: CASSVGIAGKTYNEQFF. This chain uses TRBV9 with TRBJ2-1, with 8 nucleotides matching TRBD2. The CDR3 has 17 residues. Germline trimming cut 0 bases from V and 4 bases from J; bases unmatched to any gene: 9. CDR1 and CDR2 (germline): SGDLS, YYNGEE.

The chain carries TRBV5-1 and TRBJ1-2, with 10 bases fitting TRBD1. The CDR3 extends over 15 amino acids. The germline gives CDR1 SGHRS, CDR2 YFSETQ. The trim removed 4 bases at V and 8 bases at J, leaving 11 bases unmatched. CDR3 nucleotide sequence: TGCGCCAGCAGCCTGGCCGGGACAGGGGCTGAAGGCTACACCTTC. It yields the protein CASSLAGTGAEGYTF.

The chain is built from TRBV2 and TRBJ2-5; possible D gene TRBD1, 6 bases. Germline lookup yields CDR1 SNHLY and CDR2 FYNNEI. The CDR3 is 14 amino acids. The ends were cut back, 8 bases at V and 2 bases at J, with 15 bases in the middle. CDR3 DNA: TGTGCCAGCTGGGGGCGGGCCACTCAAGAGACCCAGTACTTC. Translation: CASWGRATQETQYF.

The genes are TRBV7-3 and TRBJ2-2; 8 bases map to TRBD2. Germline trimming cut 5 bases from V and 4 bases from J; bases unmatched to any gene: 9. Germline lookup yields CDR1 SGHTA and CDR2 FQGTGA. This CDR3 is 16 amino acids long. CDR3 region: CASSLTGGPGTGELFF. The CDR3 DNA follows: TGTGCCAGCAGCCTGACGGGGGGGCCGGGCACCGGGGAGCTGTTTTTT.

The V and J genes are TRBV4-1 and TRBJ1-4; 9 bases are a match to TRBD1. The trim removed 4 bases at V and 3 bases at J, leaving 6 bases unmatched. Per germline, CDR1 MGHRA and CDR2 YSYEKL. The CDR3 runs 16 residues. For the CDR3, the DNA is TGCGCCAGCAGCCCACAGGGGGCGAGGGCTAATGAAAAACTGTTTTTT. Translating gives CASSPQGARANEKLFF.

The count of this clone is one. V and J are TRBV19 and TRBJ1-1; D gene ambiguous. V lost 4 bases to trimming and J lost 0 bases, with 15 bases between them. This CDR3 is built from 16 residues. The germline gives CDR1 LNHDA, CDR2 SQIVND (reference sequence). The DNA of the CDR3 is TGTGCCAGTAGTACCGGAGCCCTACTTATGAACACTGAAGCTTTCTTT. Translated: CASSTGALLMNTEAFF.

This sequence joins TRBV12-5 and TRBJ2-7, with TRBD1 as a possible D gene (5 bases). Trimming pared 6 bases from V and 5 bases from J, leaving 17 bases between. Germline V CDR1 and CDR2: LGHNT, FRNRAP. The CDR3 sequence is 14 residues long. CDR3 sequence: CASGLDSANHEQYF. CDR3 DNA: TGTGCTAGTGGGTTAGACAGCGCTAATCACGAGCAGTACTTC.

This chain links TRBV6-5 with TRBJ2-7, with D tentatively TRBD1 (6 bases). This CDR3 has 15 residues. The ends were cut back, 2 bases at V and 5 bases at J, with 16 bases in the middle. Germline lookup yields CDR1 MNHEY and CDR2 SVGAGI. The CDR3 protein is CASSYIPTGTHEQYF. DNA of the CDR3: TGTGCCAGCAGTTACATCCCCACAGGGACCCACGAGCAGTACTTC.

CDR3 residues: CASRSFRGDYGYTF. The DNA of the CDR3 is TGTGCCAGCAGGTCATTCAGGGGGGACTATGGCTACACCTTC. The rearrangement uses TRBV6-5 and TRBJ1-2; 7 bases match TRBD1. The CDR3 extends over 14 amino acids. From germline, CDR1 is MNHEY and CDR2 SVGAGI. V was clipped by 6 bases and J by 3 bases; unmatched bases: 7.